This T cell receptor (beta chain) was recovered during a study of CD8+ T cells in alopecia areata. RNA was extracted and reverse transcribed into cDNA as the sequencing template. Produced via immunoSEQ multiplex PCR; TCRdb's table is partial and in-frame only. The sample yields 90,000 to 150,000 clones, approximately 53% seen once. V lost 6 bases to trimming and J lost 4 bases, with 18 bases between them. Germline V gives CDR1 MNHEY, CDR2 SMNVEV (reference sequence). The CDR3 is 15 amino acids. Treatment defined: oral pan-JAK inhibitor, 5-10 mg twice daily. This TCR was recovered from a human donor with alopecia areata. This chain links TRBV27 with TRBJ1-2, with D hard to call. The sequences come from CD4+ T cells sorted from blood, collected at week 4, from a patient treated with tofacitinib. The CDR3 loop is CASSASGPTGYGYTF. CDR3 coding DNA: TGTGCCAGCAGCGCTTCCGGGCCGACGGGCTATGGCTACACCTTC.